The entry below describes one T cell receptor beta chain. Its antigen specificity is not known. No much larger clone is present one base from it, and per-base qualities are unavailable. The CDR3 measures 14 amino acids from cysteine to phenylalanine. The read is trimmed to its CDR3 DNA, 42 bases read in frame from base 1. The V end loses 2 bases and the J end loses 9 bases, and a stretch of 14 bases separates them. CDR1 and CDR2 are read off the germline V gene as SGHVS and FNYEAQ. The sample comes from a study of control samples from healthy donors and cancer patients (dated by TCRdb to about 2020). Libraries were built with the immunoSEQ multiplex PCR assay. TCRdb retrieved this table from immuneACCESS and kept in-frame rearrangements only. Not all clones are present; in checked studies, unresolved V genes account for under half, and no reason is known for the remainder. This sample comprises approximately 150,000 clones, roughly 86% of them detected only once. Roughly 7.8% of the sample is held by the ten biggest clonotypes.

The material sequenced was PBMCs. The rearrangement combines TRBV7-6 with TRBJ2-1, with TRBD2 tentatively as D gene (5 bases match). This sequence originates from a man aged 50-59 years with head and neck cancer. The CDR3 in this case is CASSLSFPGSEQFF. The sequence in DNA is TGTGCCAGCAGCTTAAGTTTTCCGGGGTCTGAGCAGTTCTTC.